This record concerns one T cell receptor (beta chain) sequence. Some clones are missing from TCRdb's copy, which holds only in-frame ones; the method was immunoSEQ multiplex PCR. The sample includes roughly 220,000 clones, just over 85% of them seen just once. The sample belongs to a study of blood T cell repertoires in COVID-19. V was trimmed by 5 bases and J by 3 bases, leaving 16 bases between them. This CDR3 contains 15 residues. Germline assignment: CDR1 MNHEY and CDR2 SVGAGI. This TCR was sampled from a man at least 80 years old with acute or convalescent COVID-19. The chain couples TRBV6-5 to TRBJ1-1; tentatively, D is TRBD1 (6 bases). Source material: peripheral blood. The CDR3 is CASSSQMGADTEAFF. In DNA form, the CDR3 reads TGTGCCAGCAGTAGTCAAATGGGGGCAGACACTGAAGCTTTCTTT.